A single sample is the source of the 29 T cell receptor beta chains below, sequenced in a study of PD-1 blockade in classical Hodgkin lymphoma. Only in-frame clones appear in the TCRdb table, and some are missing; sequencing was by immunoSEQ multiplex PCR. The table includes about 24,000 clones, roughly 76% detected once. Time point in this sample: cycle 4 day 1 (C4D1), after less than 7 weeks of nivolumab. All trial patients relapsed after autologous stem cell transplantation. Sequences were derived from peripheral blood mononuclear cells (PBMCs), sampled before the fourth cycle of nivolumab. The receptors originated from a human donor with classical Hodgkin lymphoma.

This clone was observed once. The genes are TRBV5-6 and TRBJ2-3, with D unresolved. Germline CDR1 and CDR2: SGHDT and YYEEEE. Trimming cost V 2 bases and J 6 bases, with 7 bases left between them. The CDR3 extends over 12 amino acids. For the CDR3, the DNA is TGTGCCAGCAGCTTCAACGTGGATACGCAGTATTTT. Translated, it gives CASSFNVDTQYF.

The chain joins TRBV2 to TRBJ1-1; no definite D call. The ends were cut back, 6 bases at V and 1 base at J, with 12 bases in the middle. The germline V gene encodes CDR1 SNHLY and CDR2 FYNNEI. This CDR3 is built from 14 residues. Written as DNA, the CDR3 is TGTGCCAGCAGGGATCGGACGGCGAACACTGAAGCTTTCTTT. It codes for CASRDRTANTEAFF.

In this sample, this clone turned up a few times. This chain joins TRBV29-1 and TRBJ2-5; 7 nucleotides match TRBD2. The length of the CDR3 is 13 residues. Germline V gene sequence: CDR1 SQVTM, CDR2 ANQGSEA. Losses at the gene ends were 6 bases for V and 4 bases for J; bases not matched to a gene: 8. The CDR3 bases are TGCAGCGTCCACCAGCGGGGTCCAGAGACCCAGTACTTC. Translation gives CSVHQRGPETQYF. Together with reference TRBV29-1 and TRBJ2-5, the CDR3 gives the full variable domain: SAVISQKPSRDICQRGTSLTIQCQVDSQVTMMFWYRQQPGQSLTLIATANQGSEATYESGFVIDKFPISRPNLTFSTLTVSNMSPEDSSIYLCSVHQRGPETQYFGPGTRLLVL.

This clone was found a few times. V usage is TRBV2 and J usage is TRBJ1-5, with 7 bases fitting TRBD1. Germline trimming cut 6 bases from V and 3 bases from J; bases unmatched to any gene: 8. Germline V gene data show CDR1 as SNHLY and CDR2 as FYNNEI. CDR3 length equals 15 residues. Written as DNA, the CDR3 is TGTGCCAGCAGAACAAGCAGGGGGATCAATCAGCCCCAGCATTTT. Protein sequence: CASRTSRGINQPQHF.

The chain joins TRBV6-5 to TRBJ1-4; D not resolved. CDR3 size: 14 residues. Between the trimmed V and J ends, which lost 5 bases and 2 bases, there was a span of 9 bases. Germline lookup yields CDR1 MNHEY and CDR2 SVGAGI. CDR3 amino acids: CASSTGSTNEKLFF. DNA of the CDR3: TGTGCCAGCAGTACGGGGTCCACTAATGAAAAACTGTTTTTT.

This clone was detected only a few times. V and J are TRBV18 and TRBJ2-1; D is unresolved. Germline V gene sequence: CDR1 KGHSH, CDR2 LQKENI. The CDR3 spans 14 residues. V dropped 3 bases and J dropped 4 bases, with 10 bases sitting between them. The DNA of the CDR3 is TGTGCCAGCTCACCGAACGGACCTTACAATGAGCAGTTCTTC. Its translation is CASSPNGPYNEQFF.

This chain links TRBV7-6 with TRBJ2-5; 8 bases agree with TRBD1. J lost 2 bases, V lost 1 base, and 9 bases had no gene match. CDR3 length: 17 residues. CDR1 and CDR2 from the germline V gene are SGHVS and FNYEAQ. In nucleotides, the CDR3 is TGTGCCAGCAGCTTAGTTCCAGGACAGGGCGTACAAGAGACCCAGTACTTC. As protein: CASSLVPGQGVQETQYF.

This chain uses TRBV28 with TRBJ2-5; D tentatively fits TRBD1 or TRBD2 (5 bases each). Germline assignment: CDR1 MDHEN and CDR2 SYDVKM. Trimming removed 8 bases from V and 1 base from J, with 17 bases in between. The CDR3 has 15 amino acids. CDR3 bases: TGTGCCAGCCGTTCCCCGAGGGGCTCCCAAGAGACCCAGTACTTC. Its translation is CASRSPRGSQETQYF.

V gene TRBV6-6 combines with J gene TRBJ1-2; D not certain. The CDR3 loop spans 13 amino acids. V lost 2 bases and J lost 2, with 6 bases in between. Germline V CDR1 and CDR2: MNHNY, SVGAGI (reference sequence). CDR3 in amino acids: CASSYGENYGYTF. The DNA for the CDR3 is TGTGCCAGCAGTTACGGGGAAAACTATGGCTACACCTTC.

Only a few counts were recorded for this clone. The DNA of the CDR3 is TGCGCCAGCAGCCCCTCACCCGGGAACACTGAAGCTTTCTTT. This sequence encodes CASSPSPGNTEAFF. The gene calls are TRBV4-3 and TRBJ1-1; D ambiguous. This CDR3 region has 14 residues. Germline values: CDR1 LGHNA, CDR2 YSLEER. V was cut by 4 bases and J by 1 base, with 10 bases left in between.

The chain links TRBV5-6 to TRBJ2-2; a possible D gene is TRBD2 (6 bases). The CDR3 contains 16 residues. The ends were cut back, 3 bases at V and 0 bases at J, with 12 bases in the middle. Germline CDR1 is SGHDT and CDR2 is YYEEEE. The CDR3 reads CASSWGLPTNTGELFF. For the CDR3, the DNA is TGTGCCAGCAGCTGGGGACTTCCTACGAACACCGGGGAGCTGTTTTTT.

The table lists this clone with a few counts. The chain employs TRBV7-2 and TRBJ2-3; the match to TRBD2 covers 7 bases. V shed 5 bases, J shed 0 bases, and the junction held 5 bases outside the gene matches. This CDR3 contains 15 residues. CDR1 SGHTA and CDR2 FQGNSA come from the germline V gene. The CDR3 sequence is CASSILAQSTDTQYF. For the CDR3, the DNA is TGTGCCAGCAGCATACTAGCGCAAAGCACAGATACGCAGTATTTT.

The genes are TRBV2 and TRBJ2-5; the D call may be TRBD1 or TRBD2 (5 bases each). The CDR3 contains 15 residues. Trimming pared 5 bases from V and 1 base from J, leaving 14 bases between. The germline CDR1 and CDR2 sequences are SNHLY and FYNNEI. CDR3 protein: CASSTIQGPQETQYF. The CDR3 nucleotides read TGTGCCAGCAGTACGATTCAGGGACCCCAAGAGACCCAGTACTTC.

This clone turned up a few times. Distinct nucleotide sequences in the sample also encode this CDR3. The CDR3 spells CASSPPGQGTGNTIYF. The CDR3 DNA follows: TGTGCCAGCAGTCCTCCGGGACAGGGCACCGGAAACACCATATATTTT. The chain carries TRBV2 and TRBJ1-3, with 9 bases that match TRBD1. The CDR3 consists of 16 residues. Per germline, CDR1 SNHLY and CDR2 FYNNEI. The junction had 9 bases not matched to a gene; V was cut back by 5 bases and J by 4 bases.

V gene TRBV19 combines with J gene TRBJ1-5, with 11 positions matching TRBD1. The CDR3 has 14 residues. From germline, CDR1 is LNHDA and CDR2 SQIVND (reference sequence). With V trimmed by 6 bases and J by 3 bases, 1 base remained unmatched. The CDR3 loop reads CASRGQGDNQPQHF. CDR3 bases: TGTGCCAGTAGGGGACAGGGGGACAATCAGCCCCAGCATTTT.

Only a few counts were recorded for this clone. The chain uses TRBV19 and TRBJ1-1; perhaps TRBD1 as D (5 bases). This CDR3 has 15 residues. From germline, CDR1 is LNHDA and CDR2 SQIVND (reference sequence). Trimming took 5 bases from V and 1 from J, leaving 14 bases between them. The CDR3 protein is CASSDPGRRNTEAFF. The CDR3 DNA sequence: TGTGCCAGTAGTGATCCGGGACGGAGGAACACTGAAGCTTTCTTT.

The DNA for the CDR3 is TGTGCCAGCAGCCGAGCGGACAGTGCGGAGCATTTT. This translates into CASSRADSAEHF. V is TRBV5-6 and J is TRBJ1-5; weak D call: TRBD1 (6 bases). V dropped 4 bases and J dropped 14 bases, with 16 bases sitting between them. The CDR3 has 12 amino acids. Germline CDR1 reads SGHDT; CDR2 reads YYEEEE.

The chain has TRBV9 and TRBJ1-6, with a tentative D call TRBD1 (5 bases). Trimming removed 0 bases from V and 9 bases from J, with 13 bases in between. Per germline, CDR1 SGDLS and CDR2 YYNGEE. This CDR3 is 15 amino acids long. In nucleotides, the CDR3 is TGTGCCAGCAGCGTAGGTGACAGTTTAATTTCACCCCTCCACTTT. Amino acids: CASSVGDSLISPLHF.

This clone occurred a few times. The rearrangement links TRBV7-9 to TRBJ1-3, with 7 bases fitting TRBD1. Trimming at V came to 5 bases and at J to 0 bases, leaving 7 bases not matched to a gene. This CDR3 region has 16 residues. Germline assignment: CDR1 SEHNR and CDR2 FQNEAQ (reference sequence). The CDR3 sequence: CASSEGQPHSGNTIYF. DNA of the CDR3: TGTGCCAGCAGCGAGGGACAGCCTCACTCTGGAAACACCATATATTTT.

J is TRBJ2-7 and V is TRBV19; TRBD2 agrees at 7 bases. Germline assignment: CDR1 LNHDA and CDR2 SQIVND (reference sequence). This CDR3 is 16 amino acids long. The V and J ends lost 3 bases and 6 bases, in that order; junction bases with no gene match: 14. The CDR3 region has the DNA TGTGCCAGTAGTATTGTGCGGGGGTCGGGTTATCTCGAGCAGTACGTC. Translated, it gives CASSIVRGSGYLEQYV.

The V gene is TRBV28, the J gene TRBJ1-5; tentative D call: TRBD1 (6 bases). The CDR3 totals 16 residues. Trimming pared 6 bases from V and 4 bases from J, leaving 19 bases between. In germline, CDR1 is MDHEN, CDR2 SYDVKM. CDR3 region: CASRWGQGLRNQPQHF. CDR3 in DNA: TGTGCCAGCAGGTGGGGCCAGGGGCTCCGGAATCAGCCCCAGCATTTT.

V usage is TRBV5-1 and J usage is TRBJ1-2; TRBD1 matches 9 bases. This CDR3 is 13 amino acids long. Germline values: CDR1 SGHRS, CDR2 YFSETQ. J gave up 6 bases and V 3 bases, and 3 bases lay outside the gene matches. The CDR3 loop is CASSYTGGNGYTF. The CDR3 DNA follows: TGCGCCAGCAGCTACACAGGGGGCAATGGCTACACCTTC.

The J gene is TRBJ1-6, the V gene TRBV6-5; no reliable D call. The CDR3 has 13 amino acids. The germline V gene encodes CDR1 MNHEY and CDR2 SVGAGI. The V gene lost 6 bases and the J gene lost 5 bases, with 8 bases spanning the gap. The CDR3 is CASRASDNSPLHF. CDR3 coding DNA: TGTGCCAGCAGGGCCTCAGATAATTCACCCCTCCACTTT.

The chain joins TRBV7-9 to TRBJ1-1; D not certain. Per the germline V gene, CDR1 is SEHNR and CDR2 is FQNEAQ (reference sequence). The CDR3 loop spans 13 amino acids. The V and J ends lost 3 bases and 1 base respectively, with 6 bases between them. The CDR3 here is CASSFDANTEAFF. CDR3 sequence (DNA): TGTGCCAGCAGCTTCGACGCGAACACTGAAGCTTTCTTT.

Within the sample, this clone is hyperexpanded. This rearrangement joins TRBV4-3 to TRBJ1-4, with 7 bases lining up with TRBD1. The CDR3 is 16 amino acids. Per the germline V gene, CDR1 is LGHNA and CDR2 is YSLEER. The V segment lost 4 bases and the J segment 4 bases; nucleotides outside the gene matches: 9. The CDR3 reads CASSPQGGQSNEKLFF. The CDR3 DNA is TGCGCCAGCAGCCCTCAAGGGGGACAGAGTAATGAAAAACTGTTTTTT.

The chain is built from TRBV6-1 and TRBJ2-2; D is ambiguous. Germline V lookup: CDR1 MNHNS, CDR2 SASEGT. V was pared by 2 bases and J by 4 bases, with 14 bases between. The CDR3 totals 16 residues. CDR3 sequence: CASSEFGVRSTGELFF. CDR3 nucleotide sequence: TGTGCCAGCAGTGAATTTGGAGTTAGAAGCACCGGGGAGCTGTTTTTT.

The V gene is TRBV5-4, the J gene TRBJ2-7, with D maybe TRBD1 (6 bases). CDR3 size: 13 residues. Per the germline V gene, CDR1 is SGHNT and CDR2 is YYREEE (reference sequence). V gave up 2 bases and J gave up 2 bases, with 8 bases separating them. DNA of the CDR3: TGTGCCAGCAGCTTCGGACAGACCTACGAGCAGTACTTC. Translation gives CASSFGQTYEQYF.

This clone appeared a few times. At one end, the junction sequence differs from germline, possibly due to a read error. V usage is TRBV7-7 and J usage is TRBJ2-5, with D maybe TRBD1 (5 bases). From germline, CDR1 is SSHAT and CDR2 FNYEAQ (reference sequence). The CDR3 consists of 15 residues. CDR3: CASSLGAAAQETQYF. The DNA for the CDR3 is TGTGCTAGCAGCTTAGGGGCGGCAGCACAAGAGACCCAGTACTTC.

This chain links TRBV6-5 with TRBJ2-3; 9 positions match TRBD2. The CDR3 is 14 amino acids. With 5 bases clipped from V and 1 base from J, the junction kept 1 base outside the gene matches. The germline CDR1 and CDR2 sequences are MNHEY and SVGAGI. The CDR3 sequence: CASSPSGGTDTQYF. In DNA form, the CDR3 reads TGTGCCAGCAGTCCTAGCGGGGGCACAGATACGCAGTATTTT.